These T cell receptor beta chains were read from a single sample in a study of T and B cells in COVID-19 patients. In TCRdb, the multiplex PCR reads were re-called with MiXCR into one record per CDR3 protein. Among 5,500 to 7,000 distinct CDR3 sequences listed, roughly 27% were seen once. Sequenced material: blood. The receptor set was obtained from a human donor with active COVID-19. The donor label of this sample is uncertain. The conserved cysteine and the conserved F or W are not part of the CDR3 here.

j_call | v_call | cdr3_aa
TRBJ1-2 | TRBV6-2/TRBV6-3 | ASRPDRLVGYT
TRBJ2-7 | TRBV27 | ASSLSGGGPYEQY
TRBJ1-2 | TRBV6-5 | ASSHRQAHYGYT
TRBJ1-2 | TRBV5-4 | ASSSGTGPYGYT
TRBJ1-1 | TRBV6-5 | ASSRDMNEAF
TRBJ2-1 | TRBV19 | ASAPGGQQF
TRBJ2-4 | TRBV12-3/TRBV12-4 | ASSPQLAGGPGKNIQY
TRBJ2-1 | TRBV7-2 | ASSLPPRLSSYNEQF
TRBJ2-7 | TRBV15 | ATSTDPTGAYEQY
TRBJ1-2 | TRBV5-6 | ASSPGGQGSSYT
TRBJ1-5 | TRBV18 | ASSPPGGQDQPQH
TRBJ1-1 | TRBV6-2/TRBV6-3 | ASSYRGSTEAF
TRBJ2-2 | TRBV5-1 | ASSLVGQPNTGELF
TRBJ1-1 | TRBV4-3 | ASSQEWGQDLKTEAF
TRBJ1-1 | TRBV6-5 | ASTEWGRATEAF
TRBJ1-4 | TRBV18 | VSSPREGTGEKLF
TRBJ2-7 | TRBV27 | ASSFLRAGGSYEQY
TRBJ1-1 | TRBV10-3 | AIRGLMNTEAF
TRBJ2-1 | TRBV6-2/TRBV6-3 | ASSYAGPPYNEQF
TRBJ1-2 | TRBV6-5 | ASRTGAWNYGYT
TRBJ1-1 | TRBV19 | ASSIEFRDTAF
TRBJ2-2 | TRBV6-5 | ASSPPGREAGELF
TRBJ1-5 | TRBV6-2/TRBV6-3 | ASSYYGQPQH
TRBJ2-7 | TRBV6-5 | ASVGAGPFNEQY
TRBJ1-2 | TRBV6-2/TRBV6-3 | ASSYPEEQGGGYT
TRBJ1-6 | TRBV5-7 | ASSLAFNSPLH
TRBJ2-1 | TRBV6-5 | ASSYSGTGGSHEQF
TRBJ2-1 | TRBV19 | ASSMGVTGGGLELYEQF
TRBJ2-1 | TRBV6-5 | ASSTTSGGYNEQF
TRBJ2-7 | TRBV13 | ASSFRDRAYEQY
TRBJ1-6 | TRBV14 | ASSQTTGKFSPLH
TRBJ1-1 | TRBV6-1 | ASASRQGARTEAF
TRBJ1-1 | TRBV12-3/TRBV12-4 | ASSSGPSSGAF
TRBJ2-3 | TRBV6-5 | ASRETGGTDTQY
TRBJ1-2 | TRBV19 | ASSDRDLTLANYGYT
TRBJ1-2 | TRBV7-9 | ASSPEMSGAGYT
TRBJ1-6 | TRBV7-2 | ASSLEGDRSSPLH
TRBJ2-3 | TRBV5-5 | ASSSMTDTQY
TRBJ2-1 | TRBV12-3/TRBV12-4 | ASSFSSGLYNEQF
TRBJ1-5 | TRBV10-3 | ATGPGPKPQH
TRBJ1-2 | TRBV5-6 | ASSYLDKREGYT
TRBJ2-7 | TRBV7-9 | ASSSFGQGSYEQY
TRBJ2-7 | TRBV19 | ASSLRTVETHYEQY
TRBJ2-1 | TRBV5-6 | ASRGQGMDNEQF
TRBJ2-7 | TRBV18 | ASSPGTVDEQY
TRBJ1-1 | TRBV19 | ASSIEGRGTEAF
TRBJ2-7 | TRBV30 | AWSEWHEQY
TRBJ2-7 | TRBV13 | ASSITGGEQY
TRBJ2-1 | TRBV6-5 | ASSDPGTQNEQF
TRBJ1-2 | TRBV5-1 | ASSLDSGTGVTGYT
TRBJ2-7 | TRBV12-3/TRBV12-4 | ASSSEIFSSEQY
TRBJ2-2 | TRBV30 | AWSVGGSVSGELF
TRBJ2-2 | TRBV5-1 | ASSLSLAENTGELF
TRBJ1-1 | TRBV10-2 | ASRPTANTEAF
TRBJ1-2 | TRBV5-6 | ASSLGRTYGYT
TRBJ1-2 | TRBV29-1 | SVEGRNPVTPPRT